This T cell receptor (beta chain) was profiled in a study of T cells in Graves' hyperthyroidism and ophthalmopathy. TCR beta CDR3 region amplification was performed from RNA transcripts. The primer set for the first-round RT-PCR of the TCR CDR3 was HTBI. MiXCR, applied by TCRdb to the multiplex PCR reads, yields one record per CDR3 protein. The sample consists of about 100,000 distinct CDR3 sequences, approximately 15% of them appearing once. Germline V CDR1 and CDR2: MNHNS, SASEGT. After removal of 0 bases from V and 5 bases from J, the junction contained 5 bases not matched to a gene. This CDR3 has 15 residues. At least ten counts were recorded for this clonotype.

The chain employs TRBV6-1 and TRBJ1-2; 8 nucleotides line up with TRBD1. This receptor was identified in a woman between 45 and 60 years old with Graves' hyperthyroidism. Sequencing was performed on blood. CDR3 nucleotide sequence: TGTGCCAGCAGTGAAGCGGCTGGGACAGGATATGGCTACACCTTC. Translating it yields CASSEAAGTGYGYTF.